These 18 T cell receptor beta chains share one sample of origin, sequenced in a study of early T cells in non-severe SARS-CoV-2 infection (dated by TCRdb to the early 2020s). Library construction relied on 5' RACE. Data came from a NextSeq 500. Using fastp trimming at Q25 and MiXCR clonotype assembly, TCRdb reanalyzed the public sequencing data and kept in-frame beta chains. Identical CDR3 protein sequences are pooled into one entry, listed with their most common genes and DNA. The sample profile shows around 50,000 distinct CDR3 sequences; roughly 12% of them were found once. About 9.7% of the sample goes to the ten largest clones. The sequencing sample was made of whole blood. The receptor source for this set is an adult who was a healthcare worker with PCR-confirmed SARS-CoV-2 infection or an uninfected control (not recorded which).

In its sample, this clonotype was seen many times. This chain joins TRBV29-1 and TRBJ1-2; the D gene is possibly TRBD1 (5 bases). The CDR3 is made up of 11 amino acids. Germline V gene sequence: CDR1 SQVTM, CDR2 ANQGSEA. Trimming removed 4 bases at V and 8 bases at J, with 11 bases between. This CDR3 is CSVGDHQGYTF. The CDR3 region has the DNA TGCAGCGTTGGGGACCATCAGGGCTACACCTTC.

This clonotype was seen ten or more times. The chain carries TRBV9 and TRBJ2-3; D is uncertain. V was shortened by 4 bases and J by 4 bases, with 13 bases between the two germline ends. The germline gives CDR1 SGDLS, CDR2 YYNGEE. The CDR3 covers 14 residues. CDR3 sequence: CASSPVSQADTQYF. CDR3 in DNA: TGTGCCAGCAGCCCCGTGAGCCAGGCAGATACGCAGTATTTT.

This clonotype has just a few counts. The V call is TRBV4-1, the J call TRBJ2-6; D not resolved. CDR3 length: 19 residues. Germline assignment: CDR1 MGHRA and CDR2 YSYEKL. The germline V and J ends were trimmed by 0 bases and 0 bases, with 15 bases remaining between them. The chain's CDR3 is CASSQEDGMTFSGANVLTF. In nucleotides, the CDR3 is TGCGCCAGCAGCCAAGAGGATGGGATGACTTTCTCTGGGGCCAACGTCCTGACTTTC.

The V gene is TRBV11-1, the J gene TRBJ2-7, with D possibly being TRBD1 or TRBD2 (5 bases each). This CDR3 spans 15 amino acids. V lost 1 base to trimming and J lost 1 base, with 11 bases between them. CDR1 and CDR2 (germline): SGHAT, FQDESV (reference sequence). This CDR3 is CASSLGWDLSYEQYF. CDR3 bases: TGTGCCAGCAGCTTAGGATGGGACCTATCCTACGAGCAGTACTTC. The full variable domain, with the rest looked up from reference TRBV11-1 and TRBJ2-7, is EAEVAQSPRYKITEKSQAVAFWCDPISGHATLYWYRQILGQGPELLVQFQDESVVDDSQLPKDRFSAERLKGVDSTLKIQPAELGDSAMYLCASSLGWDLSYEQYFGPGTRLTVT.

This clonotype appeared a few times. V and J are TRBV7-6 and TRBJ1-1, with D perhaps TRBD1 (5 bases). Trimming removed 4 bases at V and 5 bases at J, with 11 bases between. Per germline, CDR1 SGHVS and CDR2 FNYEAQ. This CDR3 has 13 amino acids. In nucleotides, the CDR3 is TGTGCCAGCAGCTGGGACCCTGGGACTGAAGCTTTCTTT. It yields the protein CASSWDPGTEAFF. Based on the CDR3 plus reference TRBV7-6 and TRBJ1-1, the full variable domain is GAGVSQSPRYKVTKRGQDVALRCDPISGHVSLYWYRQALGQGPEFLTYFNYEAQQDKSGLPNDRFSAERPEGSISTLTIQRTEQRDSAMYRCASSWDPGTEAFFGQGTRLTVV.

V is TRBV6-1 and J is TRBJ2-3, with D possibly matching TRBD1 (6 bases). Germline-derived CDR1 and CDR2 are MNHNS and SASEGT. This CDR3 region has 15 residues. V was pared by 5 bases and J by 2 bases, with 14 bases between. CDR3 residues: CASSRDTVSTDTQYF. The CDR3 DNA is TGTGCCAGCAGTAGGGACACGGTCTCCACAGATACGCAGTATTTT.

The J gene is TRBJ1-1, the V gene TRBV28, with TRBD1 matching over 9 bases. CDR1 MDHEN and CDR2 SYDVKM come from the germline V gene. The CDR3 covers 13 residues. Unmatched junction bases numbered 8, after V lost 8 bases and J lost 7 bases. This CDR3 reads CASLETGGIEAFF. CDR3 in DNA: TGTGCCAGCTTGGAGACAGGGGGAATTGAAGCTTTCTTT.

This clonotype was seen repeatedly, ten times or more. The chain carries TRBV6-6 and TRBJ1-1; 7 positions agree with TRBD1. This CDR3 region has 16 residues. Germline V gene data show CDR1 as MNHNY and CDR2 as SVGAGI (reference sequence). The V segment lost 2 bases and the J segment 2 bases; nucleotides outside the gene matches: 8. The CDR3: CASSYPRGDRNTEAFF. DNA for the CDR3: TGTGCCAGCAGTTACCCCAGGGGGGACAGAAACACTGAAGCTTTCTTT.

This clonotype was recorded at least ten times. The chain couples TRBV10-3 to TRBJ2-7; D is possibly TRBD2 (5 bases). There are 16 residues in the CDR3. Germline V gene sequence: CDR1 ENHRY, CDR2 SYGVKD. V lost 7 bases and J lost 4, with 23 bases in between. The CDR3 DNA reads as TGTGCCATCACCGAGGAAATTTCGGGGAACGGTTACGAGCAGTACTTC. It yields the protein CAITEEISGNGYEQYF.

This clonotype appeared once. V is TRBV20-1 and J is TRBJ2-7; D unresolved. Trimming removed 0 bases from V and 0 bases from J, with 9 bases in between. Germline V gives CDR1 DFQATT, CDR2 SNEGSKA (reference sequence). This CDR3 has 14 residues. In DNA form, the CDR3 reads TGCAGTGCTAGAGATTGGTTCAGCTCCTACGAGCAGTACTTC. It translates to CSARDWFSSYEQYF.

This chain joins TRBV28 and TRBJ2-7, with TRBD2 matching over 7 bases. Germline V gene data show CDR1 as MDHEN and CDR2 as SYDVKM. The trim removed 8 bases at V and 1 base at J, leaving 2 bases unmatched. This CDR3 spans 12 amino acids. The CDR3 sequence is CASQRGSYEQYF. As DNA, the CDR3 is TGTGCCAGCCAGCGGGGATCCTACGAGCAGTACTTC.

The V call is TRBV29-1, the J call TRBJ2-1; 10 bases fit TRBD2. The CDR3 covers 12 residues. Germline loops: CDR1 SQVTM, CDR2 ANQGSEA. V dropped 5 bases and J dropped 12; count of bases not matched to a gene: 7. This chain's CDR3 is CSVPAGGRRQFF. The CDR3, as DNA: TGCAGCGTTCCAGCGGGAGGGCGTCGGCAGTTCTTC.

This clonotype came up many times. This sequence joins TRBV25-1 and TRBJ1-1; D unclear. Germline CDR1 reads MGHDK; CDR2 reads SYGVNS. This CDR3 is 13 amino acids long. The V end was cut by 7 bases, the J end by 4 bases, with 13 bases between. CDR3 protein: CASIALASTEAFF. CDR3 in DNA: TGTGCCAGCATAGCTTTGGCTAGCACTGAAGCTTTCTTT.

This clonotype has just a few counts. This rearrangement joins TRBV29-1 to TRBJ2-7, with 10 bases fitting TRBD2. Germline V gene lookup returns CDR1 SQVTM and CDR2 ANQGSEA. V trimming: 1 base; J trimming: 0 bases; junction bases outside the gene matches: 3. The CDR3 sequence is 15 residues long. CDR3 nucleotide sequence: TGCAGCGTTGAAGGGAAGCGGGAGGGCTCCTACGAGCAGTACTTC. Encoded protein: CSVEGKREGSYEQYF.

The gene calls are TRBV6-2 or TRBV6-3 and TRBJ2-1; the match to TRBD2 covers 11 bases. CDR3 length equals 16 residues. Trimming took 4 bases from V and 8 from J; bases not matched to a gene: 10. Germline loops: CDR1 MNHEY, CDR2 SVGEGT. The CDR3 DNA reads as TGTGCCAGCAGTTCCCTTAGCGGGAGGGCCAAGGATGAGCAGTTCTTC. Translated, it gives CASSSLSGRAKDEQFF.

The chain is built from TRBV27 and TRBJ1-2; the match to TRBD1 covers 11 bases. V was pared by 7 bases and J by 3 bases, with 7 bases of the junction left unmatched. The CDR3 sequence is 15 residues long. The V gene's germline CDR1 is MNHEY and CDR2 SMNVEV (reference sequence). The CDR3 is CASKRPGQGDYGYTF. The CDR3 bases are TGTGCCAGCAAGCGTCCGGGACAGGGGGACTATGGCTACACCTTC.

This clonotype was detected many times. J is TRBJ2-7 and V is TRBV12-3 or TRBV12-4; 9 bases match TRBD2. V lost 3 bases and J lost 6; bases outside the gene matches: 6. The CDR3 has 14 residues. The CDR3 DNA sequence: TGTGCCAGCAGTTTGCTAGCGGGAACCTCCGAGCAGTACTTC. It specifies CASSLLAGTSEQYF.

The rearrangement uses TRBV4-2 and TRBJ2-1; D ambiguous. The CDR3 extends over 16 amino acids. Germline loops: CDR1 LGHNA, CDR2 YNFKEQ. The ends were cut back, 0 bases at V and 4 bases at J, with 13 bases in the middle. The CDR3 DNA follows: TGTGCCAGCAGCCAAGAACTCGGTGGACGTTACAATGAGCAGTTCTTC. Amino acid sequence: CASSQELGGRYNEQFF.